A single sample gave rise to the 30 T cell receptor beta chains below, sequenced in a study of shared clonotypes between healthy human individuals (dated by TCRdb to 2019 to 2021). For the CD8 naive samples, CD45RO-negative cells were positively selected for CCR7, yielding a CD45RA+CCR7+ population from which TemRA cells were excluded. Preparation of the library involved the immunoSEQ multiplex PCR assay. This is the immuneACCESS table as TCRdb keeps it, with only in-frame sequences that have V and J called. A part of the clones is gone; compared with another copy, unresolved V genes explain less than half, and the rest is unexplained. The table for this sample lists about 2.2 million clones; over 85% of them were counted only once. Of the sample, 1.5% to 2% is held by the ten largest clones. The material sequenced was naive CD8+ T cells from PBMCs. In light of the paper, this sample's cell subset or site label describes: CD45RA+CCR7+. The receptors stem from a man between 18 and 35 years old in good health. Some clones in this sample may be carry-over from other donors' samples.

This clone was detected a few times. This chain links TRBV25-1 with TRBJ2-4; no clear D gene. This CDR3 has 11 amino acids. In germline, CDR1 is MGHDK, CDR2 SYGVNS. Between the trimmed V and J ends, which lost 5 bases and 8 bases, there was a span of 7 bases. CDR3 nucleotides: TGTGCCAGCAGTCCGGCGGACATTCAGTACTTC. Its translation is CASSPADIQYF.

This clone was detected many times. The CDR3 sequence is CASSTLGYEQYF. CDR3 nucleotides: TGTGCCAGCAGTACCCTCGGCTACGAGCAGTACTTC. The chain links TRBV6-6 to TRBJ2-7, with unresolved D. Germline CDR1 MNHNY, CDR2 SVGAGI (reference sequence). The CDR3 loop spans 12 amino acids. Trimming took off 5 bases at V and 3 bases at J, with 8 bases between the two ends.

This sequence joins TRBV9 and TRBJ1-3, with 7 nucleotides matching TRBD1. The J segment lost 0 bases and the V segment lost 5 bases, leaving 17 bases of the junction unmatched. The CDR3 covers 19 residues. The germline CDR1 and CDR2 sequences are SGDLS and YYNGEE. The CDR3 here is CASSDTGTEAVVSGNTIYF. CDR3 DNA sequence: TGTGCCAGCAGTGACACCGGGACAGAAGCTGTAGTCTCTGGAAACACCATATATTTT.

CDR3 loop: CASSSGGRGYELYGYTF. For the CDR3, the DNA is TGTGCCAGCAGCTCGGGGGGACGCGGCTACGAACTGTATGGCTACACCTTC. The rearrangement joins TRBV7-9 to TRBJ1-2; tentative D call: TRBD1 (5 bases). Germline lookup yields CDR1 SEHNR and CDR2 FQNEAQ (reference sequence). V lost 4 bases and J lost 5, with 23 bases in between. The CDR3 has 17 amino acids. Combining the CDR3 with reference TRBV7-9 and TRBJ1-2 gives the whole variable domain DTGVSQNPRHKITKRGQNVTFRCDPISEHNRLYWYRQTLGQGPEFLTYFQNEAQLEKSRLLSDRFSAERPKGSFSTLEIQRTEQGDSAMYLCASSSGGRGYELYGYTFGSGTRLTVV.

This clone was detected only once. V and J are TRBV6-6 and TRBJ2-3; D assignment may be TRBD1 or TRBD2 (5 bases each). This CDR3 has 15 residues. Deletions cut 2 bases from V and 5 bases from J, with 14 bases between. Germline values: CDR1 MNHNY, CDR2 SVGAGI (reference sequence). The CDR3 coding sequence is TGTGCCAGCAGTTACCCCCGGGGCGGTGAAGATACGCAGTATTTT. Amino acid sequence: CASSYPRGGEDTQYF.

The J gene is TRBJ2-1, the V gene TRBV7-2; 13 positions match TRBD2. From germline, CDR1 is SGHTA and CDR2 FQGNSA. This CDR3 contains 17 residues. J was trimmed by 8 bases and V by 4 bases; bases with no gene match: 11. In DNA form, the CDR3 reads TGTGCCAGCAGCTACGTCGGACTAGCGGGAGCGTTCCATGAGCAGTTCTTC. It codes for CASSYVGLAGAFHEQFF.

The V gene is TRBV7-8, the J gene TRBJ2-7, with 7 bases lining up with TRBD1. Germline CDR1 and CDR2: SGHVS and FQNEAQ. This CDR3 has 13 residues. The V and J ends lost 6 bases and 3 bases, in that order; junction bases with no gene match: 5. CDR3 sequence (DNA): TGTGCCAGCAGGACGGGACAGAACTACGAGCAGTACTTC. Translated: CASRTGQNYEQYF.

The genes are TRBV27 and TRBJ2-5; no clear D gene. Germline V gene sequence: CDR1 MNHEY, CDR2 SMNVEV (reference sequence). CDR3 size: 13 residues. Trimming stripped 10 bases from V and 5 bases from J, with 17 bases between. As DNA, the CDR3 is TGTGCCACCTCCCATCGCTCGCGGGAGACCCAGTACTTC. Protein: CATSHRSRETQYF.

The V and J genes are TRBV9 and TRBJ2-1, with a weak D call TRBD1 (6 bases). This CDR3 is 15 amino acids long. The V end lost 2 bases, the J end lost 10 bases, and 19 bases lay between the germline ends. CDR1 SGDLS and CDR2 YYNGEE come from the germline V gene. CDR3: CASSVGYGRGVEQFF. DNA for the CDR3: TGTGCCAGCAGCGTGGGCTACGGCAGGGGCGTCGAGCAGTTCTTC.

The gene calls are TRBV25-1 and TRBJ1-2; 7 nucleotides match TRBD1. This CDR3 has 15 residues. CDR1 is MGHDK and CDR2 is SYGVNS in the germline V gene. Germline trimming cut 6 bases from V and 5 bases from J; bases unmatched to any gene: 12. The CDR3 sequence: CASSKASGTVYGYTF. CDR3 DNA sequence: TGTGCCAGCAGCAAGGCGTCCGGGACAGTTTATGGCTACACCTTC.

The J gene is TRBJ1-3, the V gene TRBV15, with D tentatively TRBD1 (5 bases). V lost 6 bases and J lost 4, with 19 bases in between. The CDR3 is 16 residues long. Germline loops: CDR1 LNHNV, CDR2 YYDKDF (reference sequence). CDR3 protein: CATSFPPGGVGNTIYF. In DNA form, the CDR3 reads TGTGCCACCAGTTTCCCCCCGGGGGGGGTCGGAAACACCATATATTTT.

The chain couples TRBV19 to TRBJ2-1; 11 nucleotides line up with TRBD2. J gave up 7 bases and V 9 bases, and 8 bases lay outside the gene matches. CDR3 length: 14 residues. Per germline, CDR1 LNHDA and CDR2 SQIVND (reference sequence). The chain's CDR3 is CASDSGRANNEQFF. The CDR3 DNA reads TGTGCCAGCGATAGCGGGAGGGCCAATAATGAGCAGTTCTTC.

This chain connects TRBV28 to TRBJ1-2; 8 nucleotides align to TRBD1. Germline loops: CDR1 MDHEN, CDR2 SYDVKM. The CDR3 extends over 16 amino acids. J was trimmed by 2 bases and V by 3 bases; bases with no gene match: 8. The CDR3 protein is CASSLPLGQGNYGYTF. CDR3 nucleotide sequence: TGTGCCAGCAGTTTGCCATTAGGACAGGGAAACTATGGCTACACCTTC.

Concerning this clone itself: Other nucleotide sequences in the sample specify the same CDR3. This rearrangement joins TRBV9 to TRBJ1-5, with 8 bases lining up with TRBD1. Unmatched junction bases numbered 5, after V lost 3 bases and J lost 3 bases. CDR3 size: 15 residues. The germline V gene encodes CDR1 SGDLS and CDR2 YYNGEE. CDR3 amino acids: CASSAGGGVNQPQHF. Written as DNA, the CDR3 is TGTGCCAGCAGCGCAGGGGGCGGGGTCAATCAGCCCCAGCATTTT.

J is TRBJ2-7 and V is TRBV28; D may correspond to TRBD1 or TRBD2 (5 bases each). V was trimmed by 5 bases and J by 4 bases, leaving 24 bases between them. The CDR3 consists of 17 residues. The V gene's germline CDR1 is MDHEN and CDR2 SYDVKM. CDR3 protein: CASSKGPNRSEGYEQYF. The CDR3 region has the DNA TGTGCCAGCAGTAAGGGACCCAACCGCTCCGAGGGTTACGAGCAGTACTTC. Complete variable domain (other parts from reference TRBV28 and TRBJ2-7): DVKVTQSSRYLVKRTGEKVFLECVQDMDHENMFWYRQDPGLGLRLIYFSYDVKMKEKGDIPEGYSVSREKKERFSLILESASTNQTSMYLCASSKGPNRSEGYEQYFGPGTRLTVT.

This clone is a singleton in its sample. The same CDR3 arises from other DNA sequences in this sample as well. The chain links TRBV27 to TRBJ2-7, with a weak D call TRBD2 (6 bases). The CDR3 is 14 amino acids. Germline CDR1 and CDR2: MNHEY and SMNVEV (reference sequence). V gave up 4 bases and J gave up 4 bases, with 14 bases separating them. In nucleotides, the CDR3 is TGTGCCAGCAGTTCTACCGGGACTCTATACGAGCAGTACTTC. Protein: CASSSTGTLYEQYF.

The V call is TRBV27, the J call TRBJ2-2, with TRBD2 matching over 7 bases. Germline lookup yields CDR1 MNHEY and CDR2 SMNVEV (reference sequence). This CDR3 has 14 amino acids. Losses at the gene ends were 4 bases for V and 6 bases for J; bases not matched to a gene: 5. In DNA, the CDR3 is TGTGCCAGCAGTTGGGGGAGGGTTCCCGGGGAGCTGTTTTTT. Translating gives CASSWGRVPGELFF.

The chain has TRBV10-3 and TRBJ2-7; D call uncertain. The V and J ends lost 0 bases and 2 bases respectively, with 14 bases between them. CDR3 size: 16 residues. Germline CDR1 and CDR2: ENHRY and SYGVKD. In DNA form, the CDR3 reads TGTGCCATCAGTGAGTCGGGTCAGTCTGAGGCCTACGAGCAGTACTTC. This translates into CAISESGQSEAYEQYF.

In its sample, this clone was seen once. V is TRBV27 and J is TRBJ2-7, with no clear D. Germline V lookup: CDR1 MNHEY, CDR2 SMNVEV (reference sequence). Trimming shortened V by 5 bases and J by 3 bases, and 17 bases separated the two germline ends. The CDR3 is 15 amino acids. The CDR3 DNA sequence: TGTGCCAGCAGTCTTGTGGGTGCCCTAATCTACGAGCAGTACTTC. It encodes CASSLVGALIYEQYF.

J is TRBJ2-7 and V is TRBV28, with TRBD2 matching 11 bases. Germline V gene lookup returns CDR1 MDHEN and CDR2 SYDVKM. J was trimmed by 4 bases and V by 5 bases; bases with no gene match: 19. This CDR3 has 19 residues. Here the CDR3 DNA reads TGTGCCAGCAGTCCAATTCCACGGTTAGCGGGAGGGCCGGTGTACGAGCAGTACTTC. Translated: CASSPIPRLAGGPVYEQYF.

CDR3 DNA sequence: TGTGCCATCAGTGACCTGACAGGGGGCACCACTGAAGCTTTCTTT. It is translated as CAISDLTGGTTEAFF. The chain links TRBV10-3 to TRBJ1-1; 10 bases are shared with TRBD1. The CDR3 has 15 residues. The trim removed 3 bases at V and 4 bases at J, leaving 5 bases unmatched. Germline V gene lookup returns CDR1 ENHRY and CDR2 SYGVKD.

In this sample, this clone turned up a few times. The chain recombines TRBV4-1 with TRBJ1-5; maybe TRBD1 (5 bases). Trimming cost V 0 bases and J 4 bases, with 10 bases left between them. Germline V gene sequence: CDR1 MGHRA, CDR2 YSYEKL. The CDR3 runs 15 residues. The CDR3, as DNA: TGCGCCAGCAGCCAAGAGGACACGGTAAATCAGCCCCAGCATTTT. This gives the protein CASSQEDTVNQPQHF.

V and J are TRBV11-2 and TRBJ2-2, with 9 bases matching TRBD1. Per germline, CDR1 SGHAT and CDR2 FQNNGV. The CDR3 extends over 16 amino acids. V shed 5 bases, J shed 8 bases, and the junction held 12 bases outside the gene matches. CDR3 region: CASSLWDRESTGELFF. In DNA, the CDR3 is TGTGCCAGCAGCCTCTGGGACAGGGAATCCACAGGGGAGCTGTTTTTT.

The chain combines TRBV4-3 with TRBJ2-1, with TRBD2 matching over 7 bases. V lost 1 base and J lost 6; bases outside the gene matches: 9. The CDR3 sequence is 16 residues long. Germline values: CDR1 LGHNA, CDR2 YSLEER. CDR3 bases: TGCGCCAGCAGCCAAGCCTACGGGAGGCTCAGCAATGAGCAGTTCTTC. Its translation: CASSQAYGRLSNEQFF.

This clone occurred once. This chain joins TRBV5-1 and TRBJ1-2; tentatively, D is TRBD1 (5 bases). This CDR3 has 16 amino acids. Trimming took 0 bases from V and 3 from J, leaving 15 bases between them. Looked up from germline, CDR1 is SGHRS and CDR2 is YFSETQ. CDR3 amino acids: CASSLAKAGRYYGYTF. For the CDR3, the DNA is TGCGCCAGCAGCTTGGCCAAGGCAGGGAGATACTATGGCTACACCTTC.

The V call is TRBV11-2, the J call TRBJ2-1; TRBD2 agrees at 9 bases. Per the germline V gene, CDR1 is SGHAT and CDR2 is FQNNGV. The junction had 12 bases not matched to a gene; V was cut back by 4 bases and J by 8 bases. This CDR3 spans 16 amino acids. The CDR3 loop reads CASSSRLASGVHEQFF. The CDR3 DNA sequence: TGTGCCAGCAGCTCCCGGTTGGCTAGCGGGGTGCATGAGCAGTTCTTC.

The rearrangement joins TRBV27 to TRBJ2-7, with TRBD1 as a possible D gene (5 bases). V was shortened by 3 bases and J by 7 bases, with 16 bases between the two germline ends. The CDR3 consists of 14 residues. The germline V gene has CDR1 MNHEY and CDR2 SMNVEV (reference sequence). CDR3: CASSLSRQGGEQYF. The CDR3 bases are TGTGCCAGCAGTTTGAGTAGGCAGGGTGGGGAGCAGTACTTC.

This chain joins TRBV29-1 and TRBJ2-1; TRBD2 matches 7 bases. CDR1 SQVTM and CDR2 ANQGSEA come from the germline V gene. The CDR3 consists of 12 residues. Trimming cost V 6 bases and J 4 bases; bases outside gene matches: 3. The CDR3 region is CSVELAYNEQFF. The CDR3 coding sequence is TGCAGCGTGGAACTAGCGTACAATGAGCAGTTCTTC.

J is TRBJ1-2 and V is TRBV29-1; tentatively, D is TRBD1 (6 bases). CDR3 size: 13 residues. V dropped 6 bases and J dropped 8 bases, with 19 bases sitting between them. CDR1 is SQVTM and CDR2 is ANQGSEA in the germline V gene. The CDR3 reads CSVVKQGREGYTF. For the CDR3, the DNA is TGCAGCGTGGTCAAACAGGGTCGGGAAGGCTACACCTTC.

To note about this clone: Other DNA sequences within the sample encode an identical CDR3. The V and J genes are TRBV28 and TRBJ2-5; the D call may be TRBD1 or TRBD2 (5 bases each). Trimming removed 1 base at V and 2 bases at J, with 8 bases between. The CDR3 runs 14 residues. Germline CDR1 is MDHEN and CDR2 is SYDVKM. The chain's CDR3 is CASSLLEGQETQYF. The CDR3 coding sequence is TGTGCCAGCAGTTTATTAGAGGGGCAAGAGACCCAGTACTTC.